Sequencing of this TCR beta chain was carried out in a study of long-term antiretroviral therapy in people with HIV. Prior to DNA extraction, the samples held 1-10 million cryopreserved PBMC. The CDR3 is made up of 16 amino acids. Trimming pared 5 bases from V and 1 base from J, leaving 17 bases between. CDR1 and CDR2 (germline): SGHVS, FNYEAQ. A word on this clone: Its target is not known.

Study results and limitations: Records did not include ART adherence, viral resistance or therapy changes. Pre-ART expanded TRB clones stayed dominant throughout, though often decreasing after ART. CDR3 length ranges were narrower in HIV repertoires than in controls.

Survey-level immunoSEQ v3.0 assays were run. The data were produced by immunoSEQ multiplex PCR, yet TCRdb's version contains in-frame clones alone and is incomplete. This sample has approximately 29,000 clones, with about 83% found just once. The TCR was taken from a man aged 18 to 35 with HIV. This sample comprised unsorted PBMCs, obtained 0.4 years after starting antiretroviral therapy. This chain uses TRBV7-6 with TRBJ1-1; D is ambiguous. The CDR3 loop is CASSPNVVGTNTEAFF. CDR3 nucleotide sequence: TGTGCCAGCAGCCCCAATGTTGTGGGTACGAACACTGAAGCTTTCTTT.